This TCR beta chain was observed in a study of OX40 agonist ivuxolimab in advanced cancers. Overall study: The treatment was a fully human IgG2 OX40 agonist, ivuxolimab. Hepatocellular carcinoma, melanoma, renal cell or head and neck cancer was diagnosed in the dose-escalation patients.

The V end lost 0 bases, the J end lost 5 bases, and 10 bases lay between the germline ends. The CDR3 covers 14 residues. The germline V gene has CDR1 SGHKS and CDR2 YYEKEE (reference sequence). TCRdb keeps only in-frame clones here, not all; method: immunoSEQ multiplex PCR. The sample yields about 38,000 clones, roughly 85% seen once. Blood draws occurred at baseline, cycle 4 day 1, and cycle 7 day 1. Sequencing was performed on CD4+ or CD8+ T cells sorted from blood, taken in a trial of the OX40 agonist ivuxolimab. The chain joins TRBV5-5 to TRBJ2-3, with D possibly matching TRBD1 (5 bases). This clonotype originated in an adult with an advanced solid tumor such as melanoma, head and neck, liver or kidney cancer. CDR3 residues: CASSLEQVVDTQYF. CDR3 bases: TGTGCCAGCAGCTTGGAACAGGTAGTAGATACGCAGTATTTT.